This T cell receptor (beta chain) was retrieved from a study of OX40 agonist ivuxolimab in advanced cancers. Study as a whole: Every 2 weeks, ivuxolimab was infused into the patients intravenously at between 0.01 and 10 mg/kg. Patients receiving dose escalation had hepatocellular carcinoma, melanoma, renal cell or head and neck cancer.

This clone was seen once. Assay used: immunoSEQ multiplex PCR; TCRdb lists only in-frame clones, some missing. Of approximately 92,000 clones in the sample, approximately 94% were seen once. The V and J ends lost 4 bases and 2 bases, in that order; junction bases with no gene match: 6. The CDR3 is 15 residues long. Germline CDR1 is LGHNA and CDR2 is YSLEER. The chain couples TRBV4-3 to TRBJ2-7, with TRBD2 matching over 9 bases. Sequences were derived from CD4+ or CD8+ T cells sorted from blood, sampled in a trial of the OX40 agonist ivuxolimab. The origin of this receptor is an adult with an advanced solid tumor such as melanoma, head and neck, liver or kidney cancer. The CDR3 DNA reads as TGCGCCAGCAGCCGCCAGACTAGCGGAGCCTACGAGCAGTACTTC. Its protein is CASSRQTSGAYEQYF.